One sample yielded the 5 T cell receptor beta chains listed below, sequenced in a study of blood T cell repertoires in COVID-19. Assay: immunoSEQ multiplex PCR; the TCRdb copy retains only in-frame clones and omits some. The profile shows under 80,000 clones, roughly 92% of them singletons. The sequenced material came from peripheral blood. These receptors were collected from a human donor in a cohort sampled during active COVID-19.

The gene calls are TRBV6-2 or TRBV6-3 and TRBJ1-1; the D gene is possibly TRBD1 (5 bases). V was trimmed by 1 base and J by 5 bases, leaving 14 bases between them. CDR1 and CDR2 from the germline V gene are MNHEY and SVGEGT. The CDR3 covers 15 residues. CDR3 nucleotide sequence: TGTGCCAGCAGTTACTGGGGAGGGGTCGGGACTGAAGCTTTCTTT. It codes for CASSYWGGVGTEAFF.

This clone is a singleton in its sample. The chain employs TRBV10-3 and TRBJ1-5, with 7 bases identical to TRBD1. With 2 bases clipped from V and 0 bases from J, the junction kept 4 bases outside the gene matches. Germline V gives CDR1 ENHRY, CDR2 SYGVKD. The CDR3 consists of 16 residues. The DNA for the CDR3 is TGTGCCATCAGTGAGCGGGGACAGTATAGCAATCAGCCCCAGCATTTT. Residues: CAISERGQYSNQPQHF.

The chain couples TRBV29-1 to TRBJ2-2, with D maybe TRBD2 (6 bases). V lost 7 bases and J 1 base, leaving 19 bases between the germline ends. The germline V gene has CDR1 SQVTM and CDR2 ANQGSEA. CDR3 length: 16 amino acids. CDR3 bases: TGCAGCGCCCGCGATGTAGGTAGCGGGAACACCGGGGAGCTGTTTTTT. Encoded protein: CSARDVGSGNTGELFF.

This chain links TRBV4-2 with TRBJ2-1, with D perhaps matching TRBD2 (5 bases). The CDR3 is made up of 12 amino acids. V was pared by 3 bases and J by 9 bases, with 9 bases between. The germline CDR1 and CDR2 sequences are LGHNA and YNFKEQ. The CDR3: CASSQLAGEQFF. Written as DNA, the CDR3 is TGTGCCAGCAGCCAGCTAGCAGGTGAGCAGTTCTTC.

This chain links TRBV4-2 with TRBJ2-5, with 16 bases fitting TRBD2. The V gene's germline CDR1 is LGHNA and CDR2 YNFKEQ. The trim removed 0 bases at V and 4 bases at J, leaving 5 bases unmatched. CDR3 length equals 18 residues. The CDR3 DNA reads TGTGCCAGCAGCCAAGATTGGGGGACTAGCGGGAGGGGAGAGACCCAGTACTTC. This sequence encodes CASSQDWGTSGRGETQYF.